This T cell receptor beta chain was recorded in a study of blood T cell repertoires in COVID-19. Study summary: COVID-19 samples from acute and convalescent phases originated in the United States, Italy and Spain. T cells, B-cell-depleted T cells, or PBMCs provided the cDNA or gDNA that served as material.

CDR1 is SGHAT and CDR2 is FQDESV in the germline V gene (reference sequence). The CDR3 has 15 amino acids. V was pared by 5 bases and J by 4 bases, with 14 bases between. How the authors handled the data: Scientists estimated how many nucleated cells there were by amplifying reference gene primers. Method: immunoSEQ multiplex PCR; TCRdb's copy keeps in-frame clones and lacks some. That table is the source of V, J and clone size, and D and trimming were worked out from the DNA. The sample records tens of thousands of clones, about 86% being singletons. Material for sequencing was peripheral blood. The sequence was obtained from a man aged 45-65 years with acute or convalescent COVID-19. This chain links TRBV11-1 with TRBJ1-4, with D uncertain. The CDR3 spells CASSTQPGNNEKLFF. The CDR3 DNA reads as TGTGCCAGCAGCACCCAACCGGGGAATAATGAAAAACTGTTTTTT. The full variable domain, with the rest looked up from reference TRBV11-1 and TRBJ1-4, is EAEVAQSPRYKITEKSQAVAFWCDPISGHATLYWYRQILGQGPELLVQFQDESVVDDSQLPKDRFSAERLKGVDSTLKIQPAELGDSAMYLCASSTQPGNNEKLFFGSGTQLSVL.